The T cell receptor (beta chain) described here comes from a study of T cell repertoires in cytomegalovirus infection. Study information: An indication of both CMV infection and matching HLA type came from public TCR beta signatures.

Regarding the study as a whole: CMV carriers with the relevant HLA were identified by cumulative public TCR beta family frequency. HLA-C-restricted CMV clonotypes gave the most frequent clonotype in two of eight donors.

For this clonotype: The antigen is undetermined.

CDR1 LNHDA and CDR2 SQIVND come from the germline V gene (reference sequence). The CDR3 contains 16 residues. Unmatched junction bases numbered 13, after V lost 7 bases and J lost 5 bases. TCRdb called the reads again in MiXCR, with one record for every CDR3 protein. The sample shows hundreds of thousands of distinct CDR3 sequences, roughly 20% of them seen only once. This clonotype was sampled from a human donor in good health (CMV status not recorded). Some clones in this sample may be carry-over from other donors' samples. The chain employs TRBV19 and TRBJ2-2; 7 positions agree with TRBD1. The source material was PBMCs. CDR3 sequence (DNA): TGTGCCAGTAACAACCTTAACAGGGGTTGGACCGGGGAGCTGTTTTTT. The encoded protein is CASNNLNRGWTGELFF.